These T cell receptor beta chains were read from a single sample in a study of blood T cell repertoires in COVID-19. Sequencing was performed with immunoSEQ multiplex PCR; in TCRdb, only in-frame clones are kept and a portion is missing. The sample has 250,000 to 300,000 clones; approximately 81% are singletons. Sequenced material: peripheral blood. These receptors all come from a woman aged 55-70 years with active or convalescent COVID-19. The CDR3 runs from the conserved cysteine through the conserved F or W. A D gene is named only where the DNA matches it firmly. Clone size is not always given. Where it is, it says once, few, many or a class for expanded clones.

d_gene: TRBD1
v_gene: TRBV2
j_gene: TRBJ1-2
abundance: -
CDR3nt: TGTGCCAGCAGAGCCCCGGGACAGGGGTCTCGCCGTGGCTACACCTTC
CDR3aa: CASRAPGQGSRRGYTF

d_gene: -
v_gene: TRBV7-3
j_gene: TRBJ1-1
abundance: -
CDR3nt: TGTGCCAGCAGCTCCGGAGGTAGAACTGAAGCTTTCTTT
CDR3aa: CASSSGGRTEAFF

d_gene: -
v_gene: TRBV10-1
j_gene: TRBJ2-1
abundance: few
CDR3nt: TGCGCCAGCAGTGAGTCGTCGACTAATGAGCAGTTCTTC
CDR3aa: CASSESSTNEQFF

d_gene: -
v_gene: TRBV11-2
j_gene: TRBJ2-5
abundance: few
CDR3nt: TGTGCCAGCAGCTTAGGAGGGGGACACGAAGAGACCCAGTACTTC
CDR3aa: CASSLGGGHEETQYF

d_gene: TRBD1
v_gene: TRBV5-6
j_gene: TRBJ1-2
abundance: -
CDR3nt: TGTGCCAGCAGCTTTGGACAGGGACATGGCTACACCTTC
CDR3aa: CASSFGQGHGYTF

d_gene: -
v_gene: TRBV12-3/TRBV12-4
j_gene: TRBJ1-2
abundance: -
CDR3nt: TGTGCCAGCAGTGAGGCCTATGGCTACACCTTC
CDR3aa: CASSEAYGYTF

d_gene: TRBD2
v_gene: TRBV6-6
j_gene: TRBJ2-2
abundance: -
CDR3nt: TGTGCCAGCAGCCGAAGACTAGCGGCAAAACCCGCGAACACCGGGGAGCTGTTTTTT
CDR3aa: CASSRRLAAKPANTGELFF

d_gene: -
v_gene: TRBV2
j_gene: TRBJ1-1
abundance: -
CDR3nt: TGTGCCAGCAGTGAAGCTCTGGACAGCACTATGAACACTGAAGCTTTCTTT
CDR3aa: CASSEALDSTMNTEAFF

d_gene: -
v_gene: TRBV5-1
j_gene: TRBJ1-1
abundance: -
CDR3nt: TGCGCCAGCAGCTGGGACGGGAGGAACACTGAAGCTTTCTTT
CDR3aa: CASSWDGRNTEAFF

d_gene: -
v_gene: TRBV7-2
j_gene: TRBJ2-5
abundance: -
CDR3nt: TGTGCCAGCAGCTTCGTTCCGGGGTCCCAGTACTTC
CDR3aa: CASSFVPGSQYF

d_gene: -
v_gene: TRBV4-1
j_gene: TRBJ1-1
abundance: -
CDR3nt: TGCGCCAGCAGCTCGCGGGGGGGATCGAACACTGAAGCTTTCTTT
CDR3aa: CASSSRGGSNTEAFF

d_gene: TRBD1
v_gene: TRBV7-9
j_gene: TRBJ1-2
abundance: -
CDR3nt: TGTGCCAGCAGCTTGGGATATGGACAGGGGAAGTATGGCTACACCTTC
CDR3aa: CASSLGYGQGKYGYTF

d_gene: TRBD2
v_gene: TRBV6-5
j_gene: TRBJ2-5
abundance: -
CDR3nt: TGTGCCAGCAGTTACCCCTCGGGGGGAGAGACCCAGTACTTC
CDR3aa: CASSYPSGGETQYF

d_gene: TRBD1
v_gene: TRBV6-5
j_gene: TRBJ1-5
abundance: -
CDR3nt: TGTGCCAGCGGGACAGCTGGAGGGAATCAGCCCCAGCATTTT
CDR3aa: CASGTAGGNQPQHF

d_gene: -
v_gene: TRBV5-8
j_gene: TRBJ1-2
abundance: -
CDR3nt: TGTGCCAGCAGCTTGGAGTCAGGTTCCTATGGCTACACCTTC
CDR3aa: CASSLESGSYGYTF

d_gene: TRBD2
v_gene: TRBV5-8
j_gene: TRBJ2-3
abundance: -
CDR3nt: TGTGCCAGCAGCTTGTGGCTAGCGGGGGGGGTGGATACGCAGTATTTT
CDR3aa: CASSLWLAGGVDTQYF

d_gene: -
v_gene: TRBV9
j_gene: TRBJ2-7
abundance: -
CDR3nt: TGTGCCAGCAGTCTTATCGCACAGGGTTACGAGCAGTACTTC
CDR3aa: CASSLIAQGYEQYF

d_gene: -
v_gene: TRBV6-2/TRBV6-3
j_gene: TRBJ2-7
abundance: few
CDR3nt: TGTGCCAGCAGTTACCAGCGGCCGGACTACGAGCAGTACTTC
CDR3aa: CASSYQRPDYEQYF

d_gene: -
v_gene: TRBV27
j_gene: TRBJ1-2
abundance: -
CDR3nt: TGTGCCAGCAGTTTATCGGGGAACAGCGGCGAAATCAGGGGCTACACCTTC
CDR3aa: CASSLSGNSGEIRGYTF

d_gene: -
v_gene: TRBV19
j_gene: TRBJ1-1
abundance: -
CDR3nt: TGTGCCAGTAGTTACTCGCGGTTCGGGGGAATGAACACTGAAGCTTTCTTT
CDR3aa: CASSYSRFGGMNTEAFF

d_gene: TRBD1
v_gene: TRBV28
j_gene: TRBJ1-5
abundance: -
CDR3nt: TGTGCCAGCAGCTTAGGGGGCCCTAATCAGCCCCAGCATTTT
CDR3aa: CASSLGGPNQPQHF

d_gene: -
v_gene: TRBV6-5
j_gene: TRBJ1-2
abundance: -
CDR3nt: TGTGCCAGCAGTCCGTCGACAGGCCGCTACACCTTC
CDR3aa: CASSPSTGRYTF

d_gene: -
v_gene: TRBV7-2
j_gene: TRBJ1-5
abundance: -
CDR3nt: TGTGCCAGCAGCTTAGGAAGCCAGCCCCAGCATTTT
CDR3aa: CASSLGSQPQHF

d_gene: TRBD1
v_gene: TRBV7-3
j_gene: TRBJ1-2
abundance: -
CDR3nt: TGTGCCAGCAGCTTAACAGGGGGCACCGCTAACTATGGCTACACCTTC
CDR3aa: CASSLTGGTANYGYTF

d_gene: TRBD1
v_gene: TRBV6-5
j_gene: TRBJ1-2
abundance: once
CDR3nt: TGTGCCAGCAGGAGACAGGGGAGTAACTATGGCTACACCTTC
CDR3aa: CASRRQGSNYGYTF

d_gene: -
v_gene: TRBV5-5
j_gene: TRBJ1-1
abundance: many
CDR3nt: TGTGCCAGCAGCTTGGATAACAGGGCTTGGGGGAACACTGAAGCTTTCTTT
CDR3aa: CASSLDNRAWGNTEAFF

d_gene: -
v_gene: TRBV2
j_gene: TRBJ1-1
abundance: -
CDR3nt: TGTGCCAGCAGGGACAGAACAGGCGGGGGCACTGAAGCTTTCTTT
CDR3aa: CASRDRTGGGTEAFF

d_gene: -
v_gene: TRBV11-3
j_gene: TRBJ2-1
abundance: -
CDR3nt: TGTGCCAGCAGCTTAGGGCCCTTCTCCTACAATGAGCAGTTCTTC
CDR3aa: CASSLGPFSYNEQFF

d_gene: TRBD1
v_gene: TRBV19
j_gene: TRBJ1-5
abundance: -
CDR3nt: TGTGCCAGTAGTAATAGCTGGACCACAGGGGGCAGCGCCCATAGCAATCAGCCCCAGCATTTT
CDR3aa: CASSNSWTTGGSAHSNQPQHF

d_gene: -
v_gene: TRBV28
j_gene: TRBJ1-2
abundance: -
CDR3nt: TGTGCCAGCAGTTTAGGAGATAGCTATGGCTACACCTTC
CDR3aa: CASSLGDSYGYTF

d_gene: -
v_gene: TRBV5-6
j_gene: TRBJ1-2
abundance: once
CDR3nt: TGTGCCAGCAGCTTGGTTAGGACGGGGGGCTACACCTTC
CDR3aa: CASSLVRTGGYTF

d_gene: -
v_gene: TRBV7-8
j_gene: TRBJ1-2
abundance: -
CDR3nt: TGTGCCAGCAGCTTAAACCAGGCGGGTTATGGCTACACCTTC
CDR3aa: CASSLNQAGYGYTF

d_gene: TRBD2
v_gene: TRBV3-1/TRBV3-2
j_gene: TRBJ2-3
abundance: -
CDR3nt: TGTGCCAGCAGCCATGGCACCGGGACTAGCGGGGGGGCGGATACGCAGTATTTT
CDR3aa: CASSHGTGTSGGADTQYF

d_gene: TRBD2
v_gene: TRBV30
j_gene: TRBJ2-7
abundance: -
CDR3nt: TGTGCCTGGAGGGTAATAGCGGGGGGCCACGAGCAGTACTTC
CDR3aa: CAWRVIAGGHEQYF

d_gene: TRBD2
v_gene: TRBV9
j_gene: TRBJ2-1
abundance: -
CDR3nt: TGTGCCAGCAGCGGGACTAGCGGGGGGGCGGGTGAGCAGTTCTTC
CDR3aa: CASSGTSGGAGEQFF

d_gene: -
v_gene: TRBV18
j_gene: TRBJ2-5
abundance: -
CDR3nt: TGTGCCAGCTCACCTCTCGAGAGGGTAGAGACCCAGTACTTC
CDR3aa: CASSPLERVETQYF

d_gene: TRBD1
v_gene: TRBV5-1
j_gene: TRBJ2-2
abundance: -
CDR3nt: TGCGCCAGCAGCTCCATGGACAGGGGGCCCGGGGAGCTGTTTTTT
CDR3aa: CASSSMDRGPGELFF

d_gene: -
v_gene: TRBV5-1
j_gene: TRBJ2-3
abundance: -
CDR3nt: TGCGCCAGCAGCTTGGCCGGGGGTCCCGTTCGAGATACGCAGTATTTT
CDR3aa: CASSLAGGPVRDTQYF

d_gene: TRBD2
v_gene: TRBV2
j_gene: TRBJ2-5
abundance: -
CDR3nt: TGTGCCAGCAGGTGGCGGGGGGGCCTAGAGACCCAGTACTTC
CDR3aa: CASRWRGGLETQYF

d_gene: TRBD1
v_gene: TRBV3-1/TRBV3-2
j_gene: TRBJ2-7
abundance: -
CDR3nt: TGTGCCAGCAGCCGCCCCGGACAGGGGACGAGCGAGCAGTACTTC
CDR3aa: CASSRPGQGTSEQYF

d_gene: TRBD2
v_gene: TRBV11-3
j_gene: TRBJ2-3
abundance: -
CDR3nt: TGTGCCAGCAGCCCAGGGACTAGCGGGCGCACAGATACGCAGTATTTT
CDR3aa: CASSPGTSGRTDTQYF

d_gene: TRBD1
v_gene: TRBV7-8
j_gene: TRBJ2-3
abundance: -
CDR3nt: TGTGCCAGCAGCCCCTTCCACCCGGACAGGTTCTTGGATACGCAGTATTTT
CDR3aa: CASSPFHPDRFLDTQYF

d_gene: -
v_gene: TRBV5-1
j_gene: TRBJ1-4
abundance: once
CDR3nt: TGCGCCAGCAGCTTAAAGGGGCAGGATGAAAAACTGTTTTTT
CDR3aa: CASSLKGQDEKLFF

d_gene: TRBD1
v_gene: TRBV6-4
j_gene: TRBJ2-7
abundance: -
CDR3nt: TGTGCCGGGCTGCCACCGGGACAGGGGAAGGCTTCCGAGCAGTACTTC
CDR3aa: CAGLPPGQGKASEQYF

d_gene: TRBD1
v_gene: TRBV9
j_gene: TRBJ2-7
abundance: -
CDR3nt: TGTGCCAGCAGCCCCGGGACAGGGTCATACGAGCAGTACTTC
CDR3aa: CASSPGTGSYEQYF

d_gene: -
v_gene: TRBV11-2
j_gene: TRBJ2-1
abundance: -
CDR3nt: TGTGCCAGCAGCTTGCGCCCCTGGAGCTCCTACAATGAGCAGTTCTTC
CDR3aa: CASSLRPWSSYNEQFF

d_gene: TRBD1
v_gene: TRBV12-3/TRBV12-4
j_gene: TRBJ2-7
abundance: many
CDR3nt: TGTGCCAGCAGCCAGGACAGGGGGCGCGAGCAGTACTTC
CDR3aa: CASSQDRGREQYF

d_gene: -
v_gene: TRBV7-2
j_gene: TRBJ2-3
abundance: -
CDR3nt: TGTGCCAGCAGCTTAGTGGGGGGGCCGCCAGATACGCAGTATTTT
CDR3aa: CASSLVGGPPDTQYF

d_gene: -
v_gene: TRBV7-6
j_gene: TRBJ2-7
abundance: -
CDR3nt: TGTGCCAGCAGCTTATCGGGTCTCTCCGAGCAGTACTTC
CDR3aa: CASSLSGLSEQYF

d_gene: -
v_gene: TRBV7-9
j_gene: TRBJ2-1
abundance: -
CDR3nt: TGTGCCAGCCAGGAGGGACCAAATGAGCAGTTCTTC
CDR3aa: CASQEGPNEQFF

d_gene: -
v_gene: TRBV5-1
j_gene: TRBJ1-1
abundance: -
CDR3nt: TGCGCCAGCAGCTTGGCGGGAGGGGGGACTGAAGCTTTCTTT
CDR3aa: CASSLAGGGTEAFF